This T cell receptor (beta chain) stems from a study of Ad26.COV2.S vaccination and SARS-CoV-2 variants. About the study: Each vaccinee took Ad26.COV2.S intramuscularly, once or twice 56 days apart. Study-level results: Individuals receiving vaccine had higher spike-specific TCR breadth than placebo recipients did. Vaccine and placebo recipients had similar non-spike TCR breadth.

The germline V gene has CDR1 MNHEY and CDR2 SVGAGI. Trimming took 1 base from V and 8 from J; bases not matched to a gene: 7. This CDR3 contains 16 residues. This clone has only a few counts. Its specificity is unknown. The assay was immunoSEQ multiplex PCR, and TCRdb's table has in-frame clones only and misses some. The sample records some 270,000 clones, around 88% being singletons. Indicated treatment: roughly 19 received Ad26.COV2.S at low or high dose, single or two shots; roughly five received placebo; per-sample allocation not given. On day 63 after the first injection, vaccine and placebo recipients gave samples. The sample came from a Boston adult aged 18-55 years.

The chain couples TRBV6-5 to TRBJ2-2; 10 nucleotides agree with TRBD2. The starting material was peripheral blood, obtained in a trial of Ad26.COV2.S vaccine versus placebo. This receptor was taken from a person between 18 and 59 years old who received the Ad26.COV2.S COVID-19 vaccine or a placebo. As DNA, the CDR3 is TGTGCCAGCAGTTACTATGCTAGCGGGAGTACTGGGGAGCTGTTTTTT. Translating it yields CASSYYASGSTGELFF.